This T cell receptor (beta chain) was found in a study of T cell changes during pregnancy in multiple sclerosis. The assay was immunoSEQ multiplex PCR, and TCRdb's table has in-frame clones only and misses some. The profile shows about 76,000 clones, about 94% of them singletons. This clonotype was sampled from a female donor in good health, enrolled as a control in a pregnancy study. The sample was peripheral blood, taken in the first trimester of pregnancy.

The CDR3 DNA reads as TGTGCCAGCAGACTTCACGAGCAGCAGTACTTC. Protein sequence: CASRLHEQQYF. The chain carries TRBV7-9 and TRBJ2-7; D gene unclear. With 6 bases removed from V and 8 bases from J, the gap between germline ends came to 11 bases. The germline V gene encodes CDR1 SEHNR and CDR2 FQNEAQ (reference sequence). The CDR3 runs to 11 residues. Using reference TRBV7-9 and TRBJ2-7 for the parts outside the CDR3, the full variable domain is DTGVSQNPRHKITKRGQNVTFRCDPISEHNRLYWYRQTLGQGPEFLTYFQNEAQLEKSRLLSDRFSAERPKGSFSTLEIQRTEQGDSAMYLCASRLHEQQYFGPGTRLTVT.